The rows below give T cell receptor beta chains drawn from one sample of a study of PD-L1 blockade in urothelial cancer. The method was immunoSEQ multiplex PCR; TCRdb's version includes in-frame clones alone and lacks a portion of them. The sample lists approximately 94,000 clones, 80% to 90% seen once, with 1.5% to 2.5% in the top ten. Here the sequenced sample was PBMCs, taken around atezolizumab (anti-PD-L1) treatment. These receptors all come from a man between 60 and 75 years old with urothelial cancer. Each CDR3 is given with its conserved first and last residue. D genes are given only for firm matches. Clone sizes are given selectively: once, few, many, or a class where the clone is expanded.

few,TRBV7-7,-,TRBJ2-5,CASSLAMDIETQYF,TGTGCTAGCAGCTTAGCAATGGACATCGAGACCCAGTACTTC
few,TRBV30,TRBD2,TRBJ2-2,CAWSAGTSGIGELFF,TGTGCCTGGAGTGCGGGGACTAGCGGGATCGGCGAGCTGTTTTTT
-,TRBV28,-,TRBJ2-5,CASSLPTDRETQYF,TGTGCCAGCAGTCTGCCGACAGACCGAGAGACCCAGTACTTC
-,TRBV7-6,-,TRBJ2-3,CASSLVSGTDTQYF,TGTGCCAGCAGCTTAGTTAGCGGCACAGATACGCAGTATTTT
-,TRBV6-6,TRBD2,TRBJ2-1,CASSYLLAGGWDEQFF,TGTGCCAGCAGTTATCTCCTAGCGGGAGGGTGGGATGAGCAGTTCTTC
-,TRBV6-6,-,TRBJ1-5,CASSYSIPRGNQPQHF,TGTGCCAGCAGTTACTCGATCCCCCGGGGAAATCAGCCCCAGCATTTT
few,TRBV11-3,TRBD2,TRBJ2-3,CASSLVSGGAADTQYF,TGTGCCAGCAGCTTAGTAAGCGGGGGGGCGGCGGATACGCAGTATTTT
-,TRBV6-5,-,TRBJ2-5,CASSYSGSETQYF,TGTGCCAGCAGTTACTCCGGGTCCGAGACCCAGTACTTC
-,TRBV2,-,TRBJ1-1,CASCNLAGAMVDTEAFF,TGTGCCAGCTGTAACTTGGCAGGGGCTATGGTGGACACTGAAGCTTTCTTT
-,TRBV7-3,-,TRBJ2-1,CASSLANGEQFF,TGTGCCAGCAGCTTAGCGAATGGTGAGCAGTTCTTC
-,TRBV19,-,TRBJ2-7,CASSSGSRLEQYF,TGTGCCAGTAGTAGCGGGTCTCGCCTGGAGCAGTACTTC
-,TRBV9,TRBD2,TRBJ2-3,CASSGGGPTDTQYF,TGTGCCAGCAGCGGCGGGGGGCCCACAGATACGCAGTATTTT
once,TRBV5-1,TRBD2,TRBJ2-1,CASSLSVSGSGGYNEQFF,TGCGCCAGCAGCTTGTCGGTTAGTGGTAGCGGGGGATACAATGAGCAGTTCTTC
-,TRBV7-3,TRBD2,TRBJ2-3,CASSTLAADTQYF,TGTGCCAGCAGCACACTAGCGGCAGATACGCAGTATTTT
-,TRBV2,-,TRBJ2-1,CASIEGRMDEQFF,TGTGCCAGCATCGAGGGTCGGATGGATGAGCAGTTCTTC
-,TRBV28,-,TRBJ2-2,CASSLGQPTGELFF,TGTGCCAGCAGTTTAGGGCAGCCCACCGGGGAGCTGTTTTTT
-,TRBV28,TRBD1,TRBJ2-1,CASSLVGQGNEQFF,TGTGCCAGCAGTTTAGTGGGACAGGGGAATGAGCAGTTCTTC
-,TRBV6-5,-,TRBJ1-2,CASSLGSGYGYTF,TGTGCCAGCAGTTTAGGGAGCGGCTATGGCTACACCTTC
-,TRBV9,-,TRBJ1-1,CASSLAPAGYTEAFF,TGTGCCAGCAGCCTAGCCCCGGCGGGGTACACTGAAGCTTTCTTT
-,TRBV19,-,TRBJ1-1,CASSSPNRAATEAFF,TGTGCCAGTAGTTCCCCAAACAGGGCGGCCACTGAAGCTTTCTTT
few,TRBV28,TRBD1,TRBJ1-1,CASRPTDRVNTEAFF,TGTGCCAGCAGACCTACCGACAGGGTAAACACTGAAGCTTTCTTT
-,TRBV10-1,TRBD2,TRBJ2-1,CASSEQRKGLAGYNEQFF,TGCGCCAGCAGTGAGCAAAGAAAGGGACTAGCGGGATACAATGAGCAGTTCTTC
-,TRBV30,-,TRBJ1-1,CAWSARRNTEAFF,TGTGCCTGGAGCGCGAGGCGGAACACTGAAGCTTTCTTT
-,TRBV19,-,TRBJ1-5,CASISGGRGQPQHF,TGTGCCAGTATCTCGGGGGGTAGAGGTCAGCCCCAGCATTTT
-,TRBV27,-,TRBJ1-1,CASSFRGRTEAFF,TGTGCCAGCAGTTTCCGGGGGAGGACTGAAGCTTTCTTT
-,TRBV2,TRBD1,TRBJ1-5,CASSETGRDQPQHF,TGTGCCAGCAGTGAGACAGGGCGGGATCAGCCCCAGCATTTT
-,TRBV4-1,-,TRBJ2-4,CASSQVTGLAKNIQYF,TGCGCCAGCAGCCAAGTAACAGGGCTAGCCAAAAACATTCAGTACTTC
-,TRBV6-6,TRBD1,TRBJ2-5,CASGRGQGGETQYF,TGTGCCAGCGGAAGGGGACAGGGTGGAGAGACCCAGTACTTC
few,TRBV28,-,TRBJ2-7,CASSLQGPYEQYF,TGTGCCAGCAGTTTACAGGGCCCCTACGAGCAGTACTTC
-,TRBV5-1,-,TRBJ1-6,CASSQTQGRPLHF,TGCGCCAGCAGCCAGACTCAGGGAAGACCCCTCCACTTT
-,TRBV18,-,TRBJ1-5,CASSQDSTDQPQHF,TGTGCCAGCTCACAAGACAGCACTGATCAGCCCCAGCATTTT
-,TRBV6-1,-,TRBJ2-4,CASSQVGERIQYF,TGTGCCAGCAGTCAAGTAGGAGAGCGCATTCAGTACTTC
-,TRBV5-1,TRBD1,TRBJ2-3,CASSRTPGTGGPDTQYF,TGCGCCAGCAGCCGGACCCCCGGAACAGGGGGGCCAGATACGCAGTATTTT
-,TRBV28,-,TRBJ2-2,CASRSFLNTGELFF,TGTGCCAGCAGGTCGTTCCTGAACACCGGGGAGCTGTTTTTT
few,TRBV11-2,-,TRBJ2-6,CASSKGYQGSGANVLTF,TGTGCCAGCAGCAAGGGGTACCAAGGCTCTGGGGCCAACGTCCTGACTTTC
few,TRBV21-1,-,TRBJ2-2,CASSYQPGLGHTGELFF,TGTGCCAGCAGCTACCAACCGGGACTAGGTCACACCGGGGAGCTGTTTTTT
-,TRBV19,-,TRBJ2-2,CASTRPASGHSTGELFF,TGTGCCAGTACCCGCCCAGCAAGCGGGCATAGCACCGGGGAGCTGTTTTTT
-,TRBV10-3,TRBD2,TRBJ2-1,CAFGTTYNEQFF,TGTGCCTTCGGGACTACGTACAATGAGCAGTTCTTC
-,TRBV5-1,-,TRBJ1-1,CASIDPGVNTEAFF,TGCGCCAGCATCGATCCGGGAGTGAACACTGAAGCTTTCTTT
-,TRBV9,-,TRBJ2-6,CASSVGGQPGRGANVLTF,TGTGCCAGCAGCGTAGGGGGACAACCCGGCCGGGGGGCCAACGTCCTGACTTTC